This TCR beta chain emerged from a study of blood T cell repertoires in COVID-19. There are 13 residues in the CDR3. Trimming stripped 6 bases from V and 3 bases from J, with 11 bases between. The V gene's germline CDR1 is SNHLY and CDR2 FYNNEI. Per the study methods: Amplification with reference gene primers provided the estimates of nucleated cell counts. Clones were sequenced by immunoSEQ multiplex PCR, and TCRdb holds only the in-frame ones, with some missing. V and J calls and clone size follow that table, whereas D and trimming were derived from the DNA. The sample holds a few hundred thousand clones; over 75% are singletons and the top ten take less than 2.5%.

The chain couples TRBV2 to TRBJ2-5; D may be TRBD2 (5 bases). The clonotype comes from a middle-aged man in a cohort exposed to, infected with or recovered from COVID-19 (not recorded which). Sequenced sample: PBMCs or T cells enriched from blood (not recorded which). CDR3 region: CASRVSGEETQYF. The CDR3 nucleotides read TGTGCCAGCAGGGTGAGCGGAGAAGAGACCCAGTACTTC.